This T cell receptor beta chain derives from a study of cytotoxic CD8 clonotypes in ibrutinib-treated CLL. Assay used: immunoSEQ multiplex PCR; TCRdb lists only in-frame clones, some missing. Counted here are some 200,000 clones, approximately 75% occurring once; the ten biggest clones make up around 10%. This CDR3 region has 13 residues. Germline V lookup: CDR1 SEHNR, CDR2 FQNEAQ (reference sequence). V shed 4 bases, J shed 8 bases, and the junction held 5 bases outside the gene matches. This clonotype was sampled from a human donor with chronic lymphocytic leukemia. Sequenced material: PBMCs, taken after 12 months of ibrutinib treatment. The chain couples TRBV7-9 to TRBJ1-2, with 9 bases that match TRBD1. DNA of the CDR3: TGTGCCAGCAGCTCTCCCGGGACAGGGGGCTACACCTTC. As protein: CASSSPGTGGYTF.